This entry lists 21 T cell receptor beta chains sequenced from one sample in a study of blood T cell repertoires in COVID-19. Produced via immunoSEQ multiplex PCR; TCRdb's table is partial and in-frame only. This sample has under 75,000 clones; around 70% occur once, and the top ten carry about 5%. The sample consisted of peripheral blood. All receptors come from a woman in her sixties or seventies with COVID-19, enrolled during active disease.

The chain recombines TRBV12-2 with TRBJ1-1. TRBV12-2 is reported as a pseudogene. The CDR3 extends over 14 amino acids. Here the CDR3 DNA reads TGTGCAAGTCGCTTACCATGTGGCGGCACTGAAGCTTTCTTT. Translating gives CASRLPCGGTEAFF.

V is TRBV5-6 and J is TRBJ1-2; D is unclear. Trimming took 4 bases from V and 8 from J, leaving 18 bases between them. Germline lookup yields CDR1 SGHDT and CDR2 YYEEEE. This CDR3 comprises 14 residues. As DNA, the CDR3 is TGTGCCAGCAGCCTTGACATCCGGGGTCGAGGCTACACCTTC. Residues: CASSLDIRGRGYTF.

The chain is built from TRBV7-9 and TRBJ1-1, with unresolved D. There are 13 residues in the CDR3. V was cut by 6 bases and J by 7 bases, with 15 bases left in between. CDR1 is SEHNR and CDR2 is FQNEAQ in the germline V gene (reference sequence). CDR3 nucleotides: TGTGCCAGCAGGCCCTTTAGTACGGTTGAAGCTTTCTTT. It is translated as CASRPFSTVEAFF. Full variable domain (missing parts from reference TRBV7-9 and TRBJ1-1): DTGVSQNPRHKITKRGQNVTFRCDPISEHNRLYWYRQTLGQGPEFLTYFQNEAQLEKSRLLSDRFSAERPKGSFSTLEIQRTEQGDSAMYLCASRPFSTVEAFFGQGTRLTVV.

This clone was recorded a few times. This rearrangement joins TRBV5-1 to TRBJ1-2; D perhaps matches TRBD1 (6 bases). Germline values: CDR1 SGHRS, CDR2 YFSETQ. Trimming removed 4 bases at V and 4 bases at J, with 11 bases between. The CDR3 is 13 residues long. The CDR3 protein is CASSPGRGYGYTF. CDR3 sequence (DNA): TGCGCCAGCAGCCCGGGCAGGGGCTATGGCTACACCTTC.

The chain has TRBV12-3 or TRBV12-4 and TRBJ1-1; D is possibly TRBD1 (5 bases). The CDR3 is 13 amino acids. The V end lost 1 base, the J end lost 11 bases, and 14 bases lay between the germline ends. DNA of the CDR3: TGTGCCAGCAGTTTAGTTCCAGGGCGGGACGCTTTCTTT. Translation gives CASSLVPGRDAFF.

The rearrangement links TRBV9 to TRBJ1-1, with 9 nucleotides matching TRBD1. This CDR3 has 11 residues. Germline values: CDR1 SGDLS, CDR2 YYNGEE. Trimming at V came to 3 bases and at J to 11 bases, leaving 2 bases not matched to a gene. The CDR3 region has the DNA TGTGCCAGCAGCGGACAGGGGGGCGCTTTCTTT. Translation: CASSGQGGAFF.

CDR3 DNA: TGTGCCAGCAGCCGCGGCGAGGCGGCCATATATTTT. This gives the protein CASSRGEAAIYF. J is TRBJ1-3 and V is TRBV11-3; no definite D call. Germline V CDR1 and CDR2: SGHNT, YENEEA. Trimming took 5 bases from V and 11 from J, leaving 13 bases between them. CDR3 length equals 12 residues. Full variable domain (rest looked up from reference TRBV11-3 and TRBJ1-3): EAGVVQSPRYKIIEKKQPVAFWCNPISGHNTLYWYLQNLGQGPELLIRYENEEAVDDSQLPKDRFSAERLKGVDSTLKIQPAELGDSAVYLCASSRGEAAIYFGEGSWLTVV.

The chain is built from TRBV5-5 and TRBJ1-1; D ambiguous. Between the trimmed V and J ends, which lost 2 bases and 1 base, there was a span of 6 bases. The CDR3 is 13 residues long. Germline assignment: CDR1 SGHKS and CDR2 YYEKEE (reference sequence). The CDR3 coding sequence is TGTGCCAGCAGCTTCGGAGGGAACACTGAAGCTTTCTTT. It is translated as CASSFGGNTEAFF. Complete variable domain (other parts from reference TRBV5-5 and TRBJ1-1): DAGVTQSPTHLIKTRGQQVTLRCSPISGHKSVSWYQQVLGQGPQFIFQYYEKEERGRGNFPDRFSARQFPNYSSELNVNALLLGDSALYLCASSFGGNTEAFFGQGTRLTVV.

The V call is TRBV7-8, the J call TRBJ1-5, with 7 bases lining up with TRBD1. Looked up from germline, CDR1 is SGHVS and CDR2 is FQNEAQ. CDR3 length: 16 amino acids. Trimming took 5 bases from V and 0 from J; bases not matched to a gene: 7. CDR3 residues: CASSPGTAYSNQPQHF. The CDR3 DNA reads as TGTGCCAGCAGCCCAGGGACAGCGTATAGCAATCAGCCCCAGCATTTT.

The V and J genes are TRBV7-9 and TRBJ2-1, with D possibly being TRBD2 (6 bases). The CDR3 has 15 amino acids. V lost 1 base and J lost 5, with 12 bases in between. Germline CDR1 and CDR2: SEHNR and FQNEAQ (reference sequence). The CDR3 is CASSLDGGNHNEQFF. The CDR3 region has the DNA TGTGCCAGCAGCTTAGATGGCGGGAACCACAATGAGCAGTTCTTC.

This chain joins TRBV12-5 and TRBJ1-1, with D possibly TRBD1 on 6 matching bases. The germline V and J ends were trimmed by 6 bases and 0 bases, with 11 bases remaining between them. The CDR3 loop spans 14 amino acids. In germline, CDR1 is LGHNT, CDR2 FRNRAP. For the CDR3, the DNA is TGTGCTAGTGGCATCGACAGGATGAACACTGAAGCTTTCTTT. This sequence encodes CASGIDRMNTEAFF.

The CDR3 region is CAISEGGGLDGNEQFF. The DNA for the CDR3 is TGTGCCATCAGTGAAGGGGGAGGACTAGATGGCAATGAGCAGTTCTTC. The chain links TRBV10-3 to TRBJ2-1; possible D gene TRBD2, 7 bases. The CDR3 loop spans 16 amino acids. Germline V lookup: CDR1 ENHRY, CDR2 SYGVKD. V lost 3 bases, J lost 6 bases, and 18 bases lay in between.

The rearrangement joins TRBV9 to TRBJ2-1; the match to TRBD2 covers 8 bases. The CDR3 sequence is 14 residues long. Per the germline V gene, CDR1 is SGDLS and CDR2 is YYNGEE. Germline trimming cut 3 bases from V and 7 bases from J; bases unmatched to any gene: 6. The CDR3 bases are TGTGCCAGCAGCGGGGTAGCGGGAAGTAATGAGCAGTTCTTC. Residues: CASSGVAGSNEQFF.

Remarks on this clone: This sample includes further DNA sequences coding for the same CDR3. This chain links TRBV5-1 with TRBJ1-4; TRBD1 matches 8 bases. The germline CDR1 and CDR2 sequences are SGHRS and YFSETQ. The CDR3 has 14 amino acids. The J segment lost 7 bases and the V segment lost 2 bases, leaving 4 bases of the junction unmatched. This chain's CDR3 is CASSLGQGGEKLFF. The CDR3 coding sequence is TGCGCCAGCAGCTTAGGACAGGGTGGTGAAAAACTGTTTTTT.

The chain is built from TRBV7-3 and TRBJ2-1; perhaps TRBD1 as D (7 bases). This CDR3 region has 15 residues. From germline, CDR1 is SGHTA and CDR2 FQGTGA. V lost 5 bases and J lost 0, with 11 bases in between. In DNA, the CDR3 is TGTGCCAGCAGCCCCCAGGGGGGCTCCTACAATGAGCAGTTCTTC. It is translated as CASSPQGGSYNEQFF.

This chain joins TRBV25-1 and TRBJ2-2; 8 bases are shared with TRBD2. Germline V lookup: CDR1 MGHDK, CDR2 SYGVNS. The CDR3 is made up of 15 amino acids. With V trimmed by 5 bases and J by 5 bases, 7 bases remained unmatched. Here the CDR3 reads CASSKPGLETGELFF. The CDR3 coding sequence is TGTGCCAGCAGTAAACCGGGACTAGAGACCGGGGAGCTGTTTTTT. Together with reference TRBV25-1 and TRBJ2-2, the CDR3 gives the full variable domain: EADIYQTPRYLVIGTGKKITLECSQTMGHDKMYWYQQDPGMELHLIHYSYGVNSTEKGDLSSESTVSRIRTEHFPLTLESARPSHTSQYLCASSKPGLETGELFFGEGSRLTVL.

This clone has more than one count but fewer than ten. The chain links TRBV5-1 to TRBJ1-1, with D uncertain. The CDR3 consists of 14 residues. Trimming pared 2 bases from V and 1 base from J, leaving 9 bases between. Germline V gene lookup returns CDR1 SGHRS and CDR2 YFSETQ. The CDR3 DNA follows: TGCGCCAGCAGCTTTCAATCAGGGAACACTGAAGCTTTCTTT. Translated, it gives CASSFQSGNTEAFF.

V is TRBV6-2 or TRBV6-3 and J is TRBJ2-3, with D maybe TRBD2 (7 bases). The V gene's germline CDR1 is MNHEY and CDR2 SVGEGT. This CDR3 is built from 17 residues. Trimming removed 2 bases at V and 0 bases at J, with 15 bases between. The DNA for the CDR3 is TGTGCCAGCAGTTACAATCCCGGGGGGCCAAGCACAGATACGCAGTATTTT. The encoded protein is CASSYNPGGPSTDTQYF.

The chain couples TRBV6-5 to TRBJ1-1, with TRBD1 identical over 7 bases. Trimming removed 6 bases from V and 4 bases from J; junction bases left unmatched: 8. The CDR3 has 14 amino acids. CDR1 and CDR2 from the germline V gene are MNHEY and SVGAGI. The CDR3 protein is CASRQGRWSTEAFF. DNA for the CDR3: TGTGCCAGCAGACAGGGGAGGTGGAGCACTGAAGCTTTCTTT.

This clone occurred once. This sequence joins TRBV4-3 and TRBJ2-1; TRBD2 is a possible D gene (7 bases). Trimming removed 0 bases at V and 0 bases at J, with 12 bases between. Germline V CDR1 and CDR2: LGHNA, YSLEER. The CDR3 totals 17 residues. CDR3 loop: CASSQDPGGSSYNEQFF. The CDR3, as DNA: TGCGCCAGCAGCCAAGATCCGGGGGGCAGCTCCTACAATGAGCAGTTCTTC.

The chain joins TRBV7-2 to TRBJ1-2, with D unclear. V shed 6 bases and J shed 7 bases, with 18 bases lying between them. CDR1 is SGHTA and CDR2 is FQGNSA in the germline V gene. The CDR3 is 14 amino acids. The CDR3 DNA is TGTGCCAGCAGTTCACCTTACGGAGCAGTTGGCTACACCTTC. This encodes CASSSPYGAVGYTF.